These 30 T cell receptor beta chains were all obtained from the same sample, sequenced in a study of blood T cell repertoires in COVID-19. Sequencing was performed with immunoSEQ multiplex PCR; in TCRdb, only in-frame clones are kept and a portion is missing. The table lists 90,000 to 100,000 clones, less than 95% of them singletons. The sequencing input was peripheral blood. The source is a man aged 50 to 60 with acute or convalescent COVID-19.

J is TRBJ2-6 and V is TRBV6-2 or TRBV6-3, with D possibly matching TRBD1 (6 bases). Germline V gives CDR1 MNHEY, CDR2 SVGEGT. Deletions cut 5 bases from V and 0 bases from J, with 14 bases between. This CDR3 contains 17 residues. The CDR3 loop is CASSPQGPDSGANVLTF. The CDR3 DNA follows: TGTGCCAGCAGTCCCCAGGGGCCCGACTCTGGGGCCAACGTCCTGACTTTC.

The chain carries TRBV7-8 and TRBJ2-7; no reliable D call. The CDR3 consists of 11 residues. Trimming shortened V by 1 base and J by 4 bases, and 2 bases separated the two germline ends. Germline-derived CDR1 and CDR2 are SGHVS and FQNEAQ. The CDR3 DNA follows: TGTGCCAGCAGCTTAGTATACGAGCAGTACTTC. Its translation is CASSLVYEQYF.

The V and J genes are TRBV6-5 and TRBJ1-6; a possible D gene is TRBD1 (5 bases). V was trimmed by 2 bases and J by 6 bases, leaving 8 bases between them. The CDR3 totals 14 residues. Germline V gene sequence: CDR1 MNHEY, CDR2 SVGAGI. The CDR3 reads CASSYGHTNSPLHF. The CDR3 nucleotides read TGTGCCAGCAGTTACGGACACACTAATTCACCCCTCCACTTT.

This chain connects TRBV12-3 or TRBV12-4 to TRBJ1-2, with D hard to call. The V end was cut by 0 bases, the J end by 10 bases, with 9 bases between. CDR3 length: 12 residues. CDR3 bases: TGTGCCAGCAGTTTAGCCGAGGAGCCCTACACCTTC. This translates into CASSLAEEPYTF.

The chain employs TRBV19 and TRBJ1-1, with a weak D call TRBD1 (5 bases). Trimming took off 6 bases at V and 5 bases at J, with 10 bases between the two ends. CDR1 LNHDA and CDR2 SQIVND come from the germline V gene (reference sequence). CDR3 length: 12 residues. CDR3 loop: CASRAGETEAFF. DNA of the CDR3: TGTGCCAGTAGAGCGGGGGAGACTGAAGCTTTCTTT.

This chain joins TRBV29-1 and TRBJ2-7; D might be TRBD2 (5 bases). Germline V gives CDR1 SQVTM, CDR2 ANQGSEA. V was cut by 4 bases and J by 0 bases, with 10 bases left in between. CDR3 size: 13 residues. The CDR3 DNA is TGCAGCGTTGTAACTAGGGACTCCTACGAGCAGTACTTC. This gives the protein CSVVTRDSYEQYF.

The V and J genes are TRBV28 and TRBJ1-5; no clear D gene. The CDR3 runs to 16 residues. V was shortened by 2 bases and J by 2 bases, with 13 bases between the two germline ends. CDR1 MDHEN and CDR2 SYDVKM come from the germline V gene. The CDR3 coding sequence is TGTGCCAGCAGTTTAAGTGGCCGAACAGGCAATCAGCCCCAGCATTTT. Translating it yields CASSLSGRTGNQPQHF.

The chain has TRBV11-2 and TRBJ1-1; TRBD1 matches at 7 bases. V lost 5 bases, J lost 6 bases, and 12 bases stayed unmatched. The CDR3 sequence is 15 residues long. Germline V gene data show CDR1 as SGHAT and CDR2 as FQNNGV. The CDR3 sequence: CASSPLDRLGSEAFF. As DNA, the CDR3 is TGTGCCAGCAGCCCACTGGACAGGCTAGGATCTGAAGCTTTCTTT.

The chain employs TRBV19 and TRBJ2-5; D call uncertain. Trimming stripped 5 bases from V and 2 bases from J, with 12 bases between. Germline CDR1 is LNHDA and CDR2 is SQIVND (reference sequence). The CDR3 is 14 residues long. Here the CDR3 DNA reads TGTGCCAGTAGTTACTGGGCTGGGCAAGAGACCCAGTACTTC. It encodes CASSYWAGQETQYF.

This sequence joins TRBV2 and TRBJ2-3, with TRBD1 matching over 9 bases. The V segment lost 8 bases and the J segment 0 bases; nucleotides outside the gene matches: 9. The CDR3 is made up of 16 amino acids. Germline V gives CDR1 SNHLY, CDR2 FYNNEI. The chain's CDR3 is CASARQGGTSTDTQYF. CDR3 bases: TGTGCCAGCGCAAGACAGGGGGGGACTAGCACAGATACGCAGTATTTT.

The chain carries TRBV6-5 and TRBJ1-1, with TRBD1 matching over 8 bases. Germline trimming cut 6 bases from V and 1 base from J; bases unmatched to any gene: 4. The CDR3 loop spans 14 amino acids. Germline CDR1 MNHEY, CDR2 SVGAGI. In DNA, the CDR3 is TGTGCCAGCAGACACAGGGGGGGGAACACTGAAGCTTTCTTT. Protein product: CASRHRGGNTEAFF.

In DNA form, the CDR3 reads TGTGCCAGCAGCCGGTCTCGGTCCTACGAGCAGTACTTC. Its protein is CASSRSRSYEQYF. This sequence joins TRBV6-2 or TRBV6-3 and TRBJ2-7, with no clear D. The germline V gene encodes CDR1 MNHEY and CDR2 SVGEGT. Trimming pared 6 bases from V and 1 base from J, leaving 10 bases between. This CDR3 is 13 amino acids long.

As DNA, the CDR3 is TGTGCCAGCTCACCACGGACAGGGAGCACAGATACGCAGTATTTT. It specifies CASSPRTGSTDTQYF. The chain carries TRBV18 and TRBJ2-3, with 8 bases fitting TRBD1. The CDR3 totals 15 residues. Germline trimming cut 1 base from V and 0 bases from J; bases unmatched to any gene: 0. CDR1 KGHSH and CDR2 LQKENI come from the germline V gene.

This chain connects TRBV25-1 to TRBJ1-2; TRBD1 aligns across 7 bases. After removal of 3 bases from V and 4 bases from J, the junction contained 5 bases not matched to a gene. There are 14 residues in the CDR3. Looked up from germline, CDR1 is MGHDK and CDR2 is SYGVNS. The CDR3 loop is CASSDYDRVYGYTF. The DNA of the CDR3 is TGTGCCAGCAGTGATTATGACAGGGTCTATGGCTACACCTTC.

The V and J genes are TRBV20-1 and TRBJ1-1, with D perhaps matching TRBD1 (6 bases). Germline CDR1 reads DFQATT; CDR2 reads SNEGSKA (reference sequence). The CDR3 is made up of 11 amino acids. V gave up 6 bases and J gave up 3 bases, with 8 bases separating them. The CDR3 bases are TGCAGTGCCCACAGGGACACTGAAGCTTTCTTT. Encoded protein: CSAHRDTEAFF.

This sequence joins TRBV27 and TRBJ1-1, with 8 bases lining up with TRBD1. CDR3 length equals 13 residues. Per the germline V gene, CDR1 is MNHEY and CDR2 is SMNVEV (reference sequence). The trim removed 3 bases at V and 8 bases at J, leaving 5 bases unmatched. This CDR3 is CASSFQGAAEAFF. The CDR3 DNA is TGTGCCAGCAGTTTTCAGGGGGCAGCCGAAGCTTTCTTT.

The chain joins TRBV9 to TRBJ1-1; possible D gene TRBD1, 5 bases. Trimming pared 0 bases from V and 7 bases from J, leaving 13 bases between. CDR3 length: 14 amino acids. In germline, CDR1 is SGDLS, CDR2 YYNGEE. The CDR3 DNA follows: TGTGCCAGCAGCGTAGGGGGACTGGGCGGTGAAGCTTTCTTT. Translating it yields CASSVGGLGGEAFF.

The V call is TRBV19, the J call TRBJ2-3, with 7 positions matching TRBD2. Germline V gives CDR1 LNHDA, CDR2 SQIVND (reference sequence). V shed 5 bases, J shed 1 base, and the junction held 3 bases outside the gene matches. There are 14 residues in the CDR3. CDR3 protein: CASSVGGGTDTQYF. The CDR3 DNA follows: TGTGCCAGTAGTGTGGGAGGGGGCACAGATACGCAGTATTTT.

This clone appeared a single time. V gene TRBV5-1 combines with J gene TRBJ1-5; D is ambiguous. The CDR3 has 15 amino acids. The V and J ends lost 4 bases and 6 bases respectively, with 17 bases between them. Germline V lookup: CDR1 SGHRS, CDR2 YFSETQ. The CDR3, as DNA: TGCGCCAGCAGCCCGGCGGCCGGGATGGGTCAGCCCCAGCATTTT. This encodes CASSPAAGMGQPQHF.

This chain joins TRBV7-2 and TRBJ1-5, with 9 bases matching TRBD1. The length of the CDR3 is 15 residues. V was pared by 2 bases and J by 3 bases, with 2 bases of the junction left unmatched. CDR1 SGHTA and CDR2 FQGNSA come from the germline V gene. The CDR3 spells CASSLQQGANQPQHF. The CDR3 nucleotides read TGTGCCAGCAGCTTACAACAGGGGGCCAATCAGCCCCAGCATTTT.

The rearrangement uses TRBV5-1 and TRBJ2-3; no definite D call. V lost 5 bases and J lost 4, with 17 bases in between. The CDR3 runs 15 residues. The germline CDR1 and CDR2 sequences are SGHRS and YFSETQ. The CDR3 DNA is TGCGCCAGCAGTTTTGATGGTAAAGAGTCAGATACGCAGTATTTT. It yields the protein CASSFDGKESDTQYF.

J is TRBJ2-3 and V is TRBV1; the table's D call TRBD2 went unverified against the DNA. TRBV1 represents a pseudogene. The CDR3 has 22 residues. The CDR3 reads CTSSQRAPSGRAPFGYTDTQYF. Here the CDR3 DNA reads TGCACCAGCAGCCAAAGGGCTCCTAGCGGGAGGGCCCCCTTTGGTTACACAGATACGCAGTATTTT.

The genes are TRBV3-1 (or the pseudogene TRBV3-2) and TRBJ2-7, with TRBD2 as a possible D gene (5 bases). V lost 0 bases and J lost 5, with 11 bases in between. This CDR3 region has 14 residues. Germline V CDR1 and CDR2: LGHDT, YNNKEL (reference sequence). The CDR3 DNA is TGTGCCAGCAGCCAAGAGTGGAGGAACCACGAGCAGTACTTC. This codes for CASSQEWRNHEQYF.

The CDR3 DNA reads TGTGCCACCAGAGGACAGGGCTTCGGTTCCGGCTACACCTTC. Encoded protein: CATRGQGFGSGYTF. The J gene is TRBJ1-2, the V gene TRBV24-1, with 8 bases aligning to TRBD1. V gave up 7 bases and J gave up 8 bases; unmatched junction bases: 11. The CDR3 sequence is 14 residues long. Germline CDR1 is KGHDR and CDR2 is SFDVKD.

This clone was found a few times. This chain links TRBV3-1 (or the pseudogene TRBV3-2) with TRBJ2-1; tentative D call: TRBD2 (6 bases). Germline V gene lookup returns CDR1 LGHDT and CDR2 YNNKEL (reference sequence). The CDR3 runs to 13 residues. The V and J ends lost 2 bases and 7 bases respectively, with 9 bases between them. CDR3 sequence: CASSQPEGNEQFF. For the CDR3, the DNA is TGTGCCAGCAGCCAACCGGAGGGGAATGAGCAGTTCTTC.

The rearrangement uses TRBV6-5 and TRBJ2-1; 8 nucleotides agree with TRBD2. CDR3 size: 14 residues. With 10 bases clipped from V and 2 bases from J, the junction kept 7 bases outside the gene matches. The V gene's germline CDR1 is MNHEY and CDR2 SVGAGI. The CDR3 protein is CATDSGMTYNEQFF. In DNA, the CDR3 is TGTGCCACCGATAGCGGGATGACCTACAATGAGCAGTTCTTC.

This rearrangement joins TRBV6-2 or TRBV6-3 to TRBJ2-1; 13 bases fit TRBD2. This CDR3 comprises 16 residues. Germline lookup yields CDR1 MNHEY and CDR2 SVGEGT. V shed 0 bases, J shed 7 bases, and the junction held 3 bases outside the gene matches. The CDR3 region has the DNA TGTGCCAGCAGTTACTCACTAGCGGGAGGGCCAAATGAGCAGTTCTTC. Translated: CASSYSLAGGPNEQFF.

CDR3 DNA: TGTGCCAGCAGTTTGGTAGGGGGCACAGATACGCAGTATTTT. Its translation: CASSLVGGTDTQYF. The rearrangement uses TRBV27 and TRBJ2-3; D might be TRBD1 (5 bases). The CDR3 is made up of 14 amino acids. Germline V gives CDR1 MNHEY, CDR2 SMNVEV (reference sequence). The V and J ends lost 3 bases and 1 base respectively, with 8 bases between them.

The V gene is TRBV2, the J gene TRBJ2-1, with TRBD2 identical over 9 bases. Germline CDR1 reads SNHLY; CDR2 reads FYNNEI. The CDR3 covers 14 residues. Unmatched junction bases numbered 2, after V lost 6 bases and J lost 2 bases. The CDR3 coding sequence is TGTGCCAGCAGCCGACTAGCGGCCTACAATGAGCAGTTCTTC. It yields the protein CASSRLAAYNEQFF.

The chain employs TRBV12-3 or TRBV12-4 and TRBJ2-5; D not certain. The V and J ends lost 4 bases and 2 bases respectively, with 8 bases between them. The CDR3 is 13 amino acids. The CDR3 protein is CASSSLLQETQYF. CDR3 nucleotides: TGTGCCAGCAGTTCCCTTCTTCAAGAGACCCAGTACTTC.